This is a list of T cell receptor beta chains from one sample in a study of prognosis after radiotherapy for stage I lung cancer. TCRdb ran MiXCR on the multiplex PCR reads and lists one entry per CDR3 protein. The profile shows tens of thousands of distinct CDR3 sequences, under 45% of them singletons. The starting material was PBMCs, obtained before or after stereotactic body radiation therapy (not recorded which). The source of these receptors is a donor at least 50 years old with non-small cell lung cancer. Each CDR3 is given with its conserved first and last residue. A D gene is named only where the DNA matches it firmly. The size of a clone is reported for some rows only, either as once, few or many, or as a class for expanded clones.

cdr3_aa: CSARGVRAGSLGFTGELFF; cdr3_nt: TGCAGTGCTAGGGGGGTGAGGGCAGGTAGTTTGGGCTTCACCGGGGAGCTGTTTTTT; j_call: TRBJ2-2; clone_size: many; v_call: TRBV20-1; d_call: .
cdr3_aa: CASSLGKGYEQYF; cdr3_nt: TGTGCCAGCAGCCTGGGGAAGGGCTACGAGCAGTACTTC; j_call: TRBJ2-7; clone_size: many; v_call: TRBV27; d_call: .
cdr3_aa: CADLAITGELFF; cdr3_nt: TGTGCCGACCTGGCAATCACCGGGGAGCTGTTTTTT; j_call: TRBJ2-2; clone_size: .; v_call: TRBV6-1; d_call: .
cdr3_aa: CASRAGAGNQPQHF; cdr3_nt: TGTGCCAGTAGGGCAGGGGCGGGTAATCAGCCCCAGCATTTT; j_call: TRBJ1-5; clone_size: medium-sized; v_call: TRBV19; d_call: .
cdr3_aa: CASSPQSTSGGYTF; cdr3_nt: TGTGCCAGCAGCCCCCAGAGCACCAGCGGTGGCTACACCTTC; j_call: TRBJ1-2; clone_size: many; v_call: TRBV9; d_call: .
cdr3_aa: CASSQSRTGNTIYF; cdr3_nt: TGTGCCAGCAGCCAGTCAAGAACTGGAAACACCATATATTTT; j_call: TRBJ1-3; clone_size: many; v_call: TRBV5-4; d_call: .
cdr3_aa: CASSYSRQSNEQFF; cdr3_nt: TGTGCCAGCAGTTACTCGAGGCAGTCCAATGAGCAGTTCTTC; j_call: TRBJ2-1; clone_size: medium-sized; v_call: TRBV6-5; d_call: .
cdr3_aa: CANSSKGAGSYNSPLHF; cdr3_nt: TGTGCCAACAGTTCCAAGGGAGCCGGATCCTATAATTCACCCCTCCACTTT; j_call: TRBJ1-6; clone_size: few; v_call: TRBV28; d_call: .
cdr3_aa: CASSTTGGLRNEQFF; cdr3_nt: TGTGCCAGCAGCACGACAGGGGGCCTTCGCAATGAGCAGTTCTTC; j_call: TRBJ2-1; clone_size: many; v_call: TRBV9; d_call: TRBD1
cdr3_aa: CASTVTGQWNTEAFF; cdr3_nt: TGTGCCAGCACCGTAACGGGACAGTGGAACACTGAAGCTTTCTTT; j_call: TRBJ1-1; clone_size: few; v_call: TRBV28; d_call: TRBD1
cdr3_aa: CATRVSGLLVGELFF; cdr3_nt: TGTGCCACCAGGGTGTCGGGGCTGCTAGTCGGGGAGCTGTTTTTT; j_call: TRBJ2-2; clone_size: .; v_call: TRBV15; d_call: .
cdr3_aa: CSASHPTGPAGQPQHF; cdr3_nt: TGCAGTGCTAGCCACCCGACCGGACCCGCAGGACAGCCCCAGCATTTT; j_call: TRBJ1-5; clone_size: .; v_call: TRBV20-1; d_call: .
cdr3_aa: CASSKIGTLVYGYTF; cdr3_nt: TGTGCCAGCAGCAAGATTGGCACACTTGTCTATGGCTACACCTTC; j_call: TRBJ1-2; clone_size: many; v_call: TRBV7-2; d_call: .
cdr3_aa: CSPYQGARDTF; cdr3_nt: TGCAGCCCTTACCAGGGGGCGCGGGACACCTTC; j_call: TRBJ1-2; clone_size: many; v_call: TRBV29-1; d_call: TRBD1
cdr3_aa: CATSDGNRWGDTQYF; cdr3_nt: TGTGCCACCAGTGATGGCAACCGATGGGGAGATACGCAGTATTTT; j_call: TRBJ2-3; clone_size: many; v_call: TRBV24-1; d_call: .
cdr3_aa: CASSSGARGSNTEAFF; cdr3_nt: TGTGCCAGCAGCTCAGGGGCCAGGGGCTCGAACACTGAAGCTTTCTTT; j_call: TRBJ1-1; clone_size: .; v_call: TRBV7-8; d_call: .
cdr3_aa: CAIRGTGMIYEQYF; cdr3_nt: TGTGCCATCAGGGGGACAGGGATGATCTACGAGCAGTACTTC; j_call: TRBJ2-7; clone_size: many; v_call: TRBV10-3; d_call: TRBD1
cdr3_aa: CASRGNRAGEKLFF; cdr3_nt: TGTGCCAGCAGGGGGAACAGGGCGGGGGAAAAACTGTTTTTT; j_call: TRBJ1-4; clone_size: few; v_call: TRBV2; d_call: .
cdr3_aa: CASSWTRSGPYEQYF; cdr3_nt: TGTGCCAGCAGTTGGACTAGGAGTGGTCCCTACGAGCAGTACTTC; j_call: TRBJ2-7; clone_size: many; v_call: TRBV2; d_call: TRBD2
cdr3_aa: CATTGWDEQFF; cdr3_nt: TGTGCCACTACAGGGTGGGATGAGCAGTTCTTC; j_call: TRBJ2-1; clone_size: many; v_call: TRBV2; d_call: .
cdr3_aa: CASSEFTKAEKLFF; cdr3_nt: TGTGCCAGCAGTGAGTTTACGAAGGCGGAAAAACTGTTTTTT; j_call: TRBJ1-4; clone_size: many; v_call: TRBV2; d_call: .
cdr3_aa: CASISRDTNVNEQFF; cdr3_nt: TGTGCCAGCATCTCCCGGGACACCAACGTCAATGAGCAGTTCTTC; j_call: TRBJ2-1; clone_size: .; v_call: TRBV11-3; d_call: .